Sequencing of this T cell receptor beta chain was carried out in a study of immune heterogeneity within non-small cell lung tumors. CDR3 length: 14 residues. CDR1 is SGHTS and CDR2 is YDEGEE in the germline V gene. Regarding this clonotype: One end of the junction does not line up with germline, which may come from a read error.

Bulk tumor genomic DNA was the template, and each sample received around 650 ng. Several biopsies were spaced far apart within each primary tumor and obtained as surgery took place. Patients underwent curative surgery for non-small cell lung cancer (untreated and newly diagnosed). Multiplex PCR (32 V and 13 J primers) was used to amplify the TCR beta CDR3. TCRdb re-derived calls from the multiplex PCR reads in MiXCR, one entry per CDR3 protein. The sample contains 14,000 to 15,000 distinct CDR3 sequences, 28% of which appear only once. The clonotype originates from a man in his forties or fifties with non-small cell lung cancer. The rearrangement joins TRBV5-8 to TRBJ1-1; D not resolved. Sequenced sample: lung tumor tissue. CDR3 DNA: TGTGCCAACAGCTTGGGTCATCCGAACACTGAAGCTTTCTTT. Its protein product is CANSLGHPNTEAFF.